Here is one T cell receptor beta chain with its context. There is no known antigen for this receptor. Base quality data are lacking; no much larger clone is found one base away. This specimen comes from a study of T cells after posttransplantation cyclophosphamide listed by TCRdb under 2016. Study-wide context: Using TRB sequencing, the study followed how the T cell repertoire rebuilt after myeloablative bone marrow transplantation with posttransplantation cyclophosphamide given as GVHD prophylaxis. Public TRB sequences were searched against a database of over 3,000 sequences associated with responses to pathogens, tumor antigens, self-antigens and alloantigens. TRB sequencing was performed on blood from all 34 PTCy patients with 1-year posttransplant specimens. Antigen receptor sequencing was done on samples from over 30 PTCy-treated patients and from around 15 related bone marrow donors of those patients. Because TRA and TRB clonality were tightly correlated in 8 or 9 samples, subsequent TCR analyses were focused on TRB only. TRB sequencing was also done on up to about 3 additional blood samples from 2 to 5.2 years after transplant in 3 patients, and on pretransplant blood from a handful of patients.

TRB sequencing was run on genomic DNA with either the immunoSEQ assay at survey resolution or the hsTCRB kit. The published analysis was carried out like this. The immunoSEQ software was used for initial read processing, and the LymphoSeq R package was used for repertoire analyses. Clonality was calculated as 1 minus normalized Shannon entropy, and the Gini coefficient was also calculated for each TRB dataset. To infer phenotypes in unsorted samples, TRB sequences from sorted subsets of the recipient or donor were mapped onto unsorted samples from the same recipient. Imported from immuneACCESS, the table was reduced by TCRdb to in-frame sequences with V and J called. These copies leave out some clones; in studies compared against another copy, an unresolved V gene accounts for under half, and the cause of the remainder is not known. V and J calls and clone size come straight from that table; D and trimming were deduced from the DNA. In this sample the table shows 20,000 to 25,000 clones, 80% to 90% of which occur a single time. The ten biggest clones cover about 12% of the sample.

The treatment or condition label, as the study defines it: high-dose cyclophosphamide on days +3 and +4 as single-agent GVHD prophylaxis. PTCy patients received busulfan and fludarabine conditioning, a related or unrelated marrow graft, and cyclophosphamide on days +3 and +4. PTCy-treated patients were drawn from a prospective multi-institutional clinical trial. Peripheral blood and bone marrow mononuclear cells were isolated by Ficoll-Hypaque density centrifugation and cryopreserved. What the authors observed across the whole study: The TRB repertoires of T cells infiltrating skin or GI tract showed only limited overlap with the TRB repertoires of T cells in blood. Across the approximately 42 patients, TRB clonality was highly associated with recipient CMV seropositivity and CMV reactivation, and diversity with PTCy was similar to that in the CNI/methotrexate controls. Donor-recipient similarity was low at 1-2 months but rose over the first year, and later blood repertoires were often dominated by donor CD8+ memory clones.

Inclusive of the bounding cysteine and phenylalanine, the CDR3 is 16 residues long. The DNA shown is the 48-base CDR3, in frame from base 1. From a lookup of the germline V gene (reference sequence), CDR1 and CDR2 are LNHNV and YYDKDF. Unmatched junction bases come to 3, with V trimmed by 1 base and J by 4 bases. This chain is built from TRBV15 and TRBJ2-7; 14 of the junction bases match TRBD2. This clonotype originated in a female patient aged 25-40 years who received an allogeneic stem cell transplant from an unrelated donor, was CMV-positive, and had no GVHD. Some T cells may originate with the graft donor following a transplant. Sequences were derived from PBMCs, sampled after allogeneic stem cell transplant with posttransplant cyclophosphamide. The DNA is TGTGCCACCAGCAGAGTGACTAGCGGGGGGGTTTACGAGCAGTACTTC. Its translation is CATSRVTSGGVYEQYF.